The rows below give T cell receptor beta chains drawn from one sample of a study of cytomegalovirus exposure and HLA in healthy donors. Assay used: immunoSEQ multiplex PCR; TCRdb lists only in-frame clones, some missing. The sample shows 150,000 to 200,000 clones, around 80% of them seen only once. Sequenced: PBMCs. These receptors all come from a woman between 18 and 29 years old in good health and CMV-seronegative. Both conserved end residues are part of each CDR3. Each record gives: CDR3 length, J gene, clone size, D gene, V gene, CDR3 DNA, CDR3 protein. A D gene is named only where the DNA matches it firmly. For some rows the clone size is stated as once, few or many, or as a class when expanded; others skip it.

15 | TRBJ1-2 | - | - | TRBV9 | TGTGCCAGCAGCGTGGAATTAGGAGGATCTAGAGGCTACACCTTC | CASSVELGGSRGYTF
15 | TRBJ1-2 | - | - | TRBV5-1 | TGCGCCAGCAGCTTCGTGACAGGTTTTGACTATGGCTACACCTTC | CASSFVTGFDYGYTF
14 | TRBJ2-2 | - | - | TRBV2 | TGTGCCAGCAGTGAGAGAACCAGGGGTGGGGAGCTGTTTTTT | CASSERTRGGELFF
15 | TRBJ1-2 | - | TRBD1 | TRBV5-1 | TGCGCCAGCAGCTCCGAGGCTGGGACAGGGTATGGCTACACCTTC | CASSSEAGTGYGYTF
12 | TRBJ2-7 | - | - | TRBV28 | TGTGCCAGCAGTTTAAAATCGTACGAGCAGTACTTC | CASSLKSYEQYF
15 | TRBJ1-1 | - | - | TRBV2 | TGTGCCAGCGGAGCCTTCAGAAGTTTTCTCACTGAAGCTTTCTTT | CASGAFRSFLTEAFF
13 | TRBJ1-2 | - | - | TRBV6-1 | TGTGCCAGCAGTGAAGGCAGGGTCGGGGGCTACACCTTC | CASSEGRVGGYTF
12 | TRBJ2-3 | once | - | TRBV19 | TGTGCCAGTAGTAGGGCCCCCGATACGCAGTATTTT | CASSRAPDTQYF
16 | TRBJ1-3 | - | - | TRBV4-1 | TGCGCCAGCAGCCAAGATATCCAGGGAACTGGAAACACCATATATTTT | CASSQDIQGTGNTIYF
15 | TRBJ2-7 | - | - | TRBV6-1 | TGTGCCAGCAGTGAAATTTCGGGGGTAGCCTTGGAGCAGTACTTC | CASSEISGVALEQYF
15 | TRBJ1-1 | - | TRBD1 | TRBV2 | TGTGCCAGCAGAGTCTTGGGACAGTCGAACACTGAAGCTTTCTTT | CASRVLGQSNTEAFF
16 | TRBJ2-7 | - | TRBD1 | TRBV9 | TGTGCCAGCAGCGTAGCTACGGGACAGGGGGCCCACGAGCAGTACTTC | CASSVATGQGAHEQYF
15 | TRBJ1-3 | - | - | TRBV4-1 | TGCGCCAGCAGCCCCCAGGGTCCCTCTGGAAACACCATATATTTT | CASSPQGPSGNTIYF
15 | TRBJ1-3 | - | - | TRBV6-4 | TGTGCCAGCAGTGAGGCAGGCAACCCTGGAAACACCATATATTTT | CASSEAGNPGNTIYF
12 | TRBJ2-5 | - | - | TRBV6-5 | TGTGCCAAAGGACAGACCCAAGAGACCCAGTACTTC | CAKGQTQETQYF
14 | TRBJ1-3 | once | - | TRBV6-5 | TGTGCCAGCAGTGAAGACCCCGAAGGGGACACCATATATTTT | CASSEDPEGDTIYF